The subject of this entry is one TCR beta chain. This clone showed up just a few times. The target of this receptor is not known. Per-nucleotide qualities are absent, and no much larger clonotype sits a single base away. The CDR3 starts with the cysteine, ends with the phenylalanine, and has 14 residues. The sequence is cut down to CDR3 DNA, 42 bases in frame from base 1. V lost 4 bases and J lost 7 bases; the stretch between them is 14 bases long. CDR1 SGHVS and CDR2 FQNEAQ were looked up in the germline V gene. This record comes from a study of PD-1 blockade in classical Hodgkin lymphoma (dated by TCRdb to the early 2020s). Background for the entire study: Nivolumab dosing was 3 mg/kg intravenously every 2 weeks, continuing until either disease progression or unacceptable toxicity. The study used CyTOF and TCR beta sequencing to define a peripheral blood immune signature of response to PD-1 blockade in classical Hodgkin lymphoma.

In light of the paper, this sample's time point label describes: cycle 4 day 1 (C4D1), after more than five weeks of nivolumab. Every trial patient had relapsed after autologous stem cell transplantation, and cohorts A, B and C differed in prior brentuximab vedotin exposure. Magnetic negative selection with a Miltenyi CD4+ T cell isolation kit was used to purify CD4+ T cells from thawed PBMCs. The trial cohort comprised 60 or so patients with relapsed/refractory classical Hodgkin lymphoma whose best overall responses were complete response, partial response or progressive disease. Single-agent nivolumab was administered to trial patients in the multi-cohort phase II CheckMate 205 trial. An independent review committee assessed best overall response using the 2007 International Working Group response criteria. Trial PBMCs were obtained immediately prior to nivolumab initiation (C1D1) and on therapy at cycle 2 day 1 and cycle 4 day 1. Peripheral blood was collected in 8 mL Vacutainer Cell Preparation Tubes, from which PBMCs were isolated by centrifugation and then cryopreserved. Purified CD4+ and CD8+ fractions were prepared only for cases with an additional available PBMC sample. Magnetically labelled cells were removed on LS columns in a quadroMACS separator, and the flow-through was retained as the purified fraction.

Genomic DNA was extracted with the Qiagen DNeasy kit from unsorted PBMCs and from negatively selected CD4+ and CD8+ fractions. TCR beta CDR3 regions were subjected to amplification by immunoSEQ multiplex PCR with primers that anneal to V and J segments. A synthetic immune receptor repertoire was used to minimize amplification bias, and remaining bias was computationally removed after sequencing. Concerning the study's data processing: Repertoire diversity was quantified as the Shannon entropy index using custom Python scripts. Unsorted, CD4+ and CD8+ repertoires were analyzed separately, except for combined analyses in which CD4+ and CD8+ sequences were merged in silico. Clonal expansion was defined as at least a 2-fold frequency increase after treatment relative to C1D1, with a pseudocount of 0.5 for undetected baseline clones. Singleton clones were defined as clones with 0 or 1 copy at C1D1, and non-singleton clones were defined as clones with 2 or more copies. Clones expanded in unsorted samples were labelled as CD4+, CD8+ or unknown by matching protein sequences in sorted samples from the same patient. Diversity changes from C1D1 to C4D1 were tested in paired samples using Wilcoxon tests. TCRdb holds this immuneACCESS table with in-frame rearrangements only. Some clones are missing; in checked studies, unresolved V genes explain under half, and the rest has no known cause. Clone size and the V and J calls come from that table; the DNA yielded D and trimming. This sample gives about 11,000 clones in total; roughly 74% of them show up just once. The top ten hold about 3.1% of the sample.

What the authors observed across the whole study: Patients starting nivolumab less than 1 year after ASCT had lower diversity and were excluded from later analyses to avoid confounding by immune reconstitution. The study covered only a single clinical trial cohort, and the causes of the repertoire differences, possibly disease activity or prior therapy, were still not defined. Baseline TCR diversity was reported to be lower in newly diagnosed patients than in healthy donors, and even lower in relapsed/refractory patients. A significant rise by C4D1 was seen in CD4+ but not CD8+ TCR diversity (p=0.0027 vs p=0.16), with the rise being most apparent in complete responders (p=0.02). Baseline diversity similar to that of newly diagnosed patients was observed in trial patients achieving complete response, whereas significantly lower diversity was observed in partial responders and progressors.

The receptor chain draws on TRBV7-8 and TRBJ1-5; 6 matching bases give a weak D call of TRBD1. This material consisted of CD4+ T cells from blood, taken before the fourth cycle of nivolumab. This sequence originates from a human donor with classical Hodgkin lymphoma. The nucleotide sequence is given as TGTGCCAGCAGCTCACAGGGTAATTCCCAGCCCCAGCATTTT. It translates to CASSSQGNSQPQHF. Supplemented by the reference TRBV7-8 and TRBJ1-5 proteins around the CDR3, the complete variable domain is GAGVSQSPRYKVAKRGQDVALRCDPISGHVSLFWYQQALGQGPEFLTYFQNEAQLDKSGLPSDRFFAERPEGSVSTLKIQRTQQEDSAVYLCASSSQGNSQPQHFGDGTRLSIL.